Listed below are T cell receptor beta chains from one sample, sequenced in a study of cytomegalovirus exposure and HLA in healthy donors. Sequencing used immunoSEQ multiplex PCR; TCRdb keeps in-frame clones, though not all of them. The sample lists approximately 76,000 clones, approximately 79% occurring once. Material for sequencing was PBMCs. All receptors derive from a man aged 30 to 39 in good health and CMV-seronegative. The CDR3 runs from the conserved cysteine through the conserved F or W. The order of the fields is J gene, D gene, clone size, V gene, CDR3 protein, CDR3 DNA. A D gene is named only where the DNA matches it firmly. Not all rows give a size; the values are once, few, many and, for expanded clones, a class.

TRBJ2-5,.,.,TRBV5-1,CASRSGEGRETQYF,TGCGCCAGCAGGTCGGGAGAGGGAAGAGAGACCCAGTACTTC
TRBJ2-7,.,.,TRBV4-1,CASSQVPYEQYF,TGCGCCAGCAGCCAAGTTCCTTACGAGCAGTACTTC
TRBJ1-5,.,.,TRBV6-5,CASSGPLGNQPQHF,TGTGCCAGCAGTGGCCCCCTGGGCAATCAGCCCCAGCATTTT
TRBJ1-3,TRBD1,.,TRBV7-9,CSSSLGGQGTNTIYF,TGTTCCAGCAGCTTAGGGGGACAGGGAACCAACACCATATATTTT
TRBJ2-7,TRBD2,once,TRBV28,CASSLSGTSGSYEQYF,TGTGCCAGCAGTTTGTCCGGGACTAGCGGTTCCTACGAGCAGTACTTC
TRBJ2-7,TRBD2,.,TRBV7-8,CASSLALTGPGGEQYF,TGTGCCAGCAGCTTAGCGCTAACTGGTCCGGGAGGAGAGCAGTACTTC
TRBJ1-2,.,.,TRBV7-2,CASRQDRSAFGYTF,TGTGCCAGCAGACAAGACAGGAGCGCCTTTGGCTACACCTTC
TRBJ2-5,TRBD2,few,TRBV11-1,CASTSAGGETQYF,TGTGCCAGCACCTCAGCGGGAGGAGAGACCCAGTACTTC
TRBJ2-3,TRBD2,.,TRBV5-4,CASSPSGGKGTDTQYF,TGTGCCAGCAGCCCGTCGGGGGGGAAGGGCACAGATACGCAGTATTTT
TRBJ2-5,.,.,TRBV7-2,CASSLIAYQETQYF,TGTGCCAGCAGCTTAATTGCGTACCAAGAGACCCAGTACTTC
TRBJ2-6,TRBD2,.,TRBV27,CASSAGLAGSGANVLTF,TGTGCCAGCAGTGCGGGACTAGCGGGATCTGGGGCCAACGTCCTGACTTTC
TRBJ2-3,TRBD1,few,TRBV6-6,CASTLRTGQPDTQYF,TGTGCCAGCACCCTACGGACAGGCCAACCAGATACGCAGTATTTT
TRBJ2-5,.,.,TRBV2,CAFSPAAEETQYF,TGTGCCTTCTCCCCGGCCGCGGAGGAGACCCAGTACTTC
TRBJ2-5,TRBD2,once,TRBV9,CASSVGGGWQETQYF,TGTGCCAGCAGCGTGGGCGGGGGGTGGCAAGAGACCCAGTACTTC
TRBJ2-1,TRBD2,.,TRBV5-3,CARSLASGRAIDEQFF,TGTGCCAGAAGCTTGGCTAGCGGGAGGGCAATCGATGAGCAGTTCTTC
TRBJ2-3,.,.,TRBV7-2,CASSPRADTQYF,TGTGCCAGCAGCCCTAGAGCAGATACGCAGTATTTT
TRBJ1-2,TRBD1,.,TRBV7-2,CASSSTYTGTGHYGYTF,TGTGCCAGCAGCTCGACCTATACCGGGACAGGGCACTATGGCTACACCTTC
TRBJ2-4,.,.,TRBV2,CASSGQGGFSNIQYF,TGTGCCAGCAGTGGACAGGGAGGATTTAGCAACATTCAGTACTTC
TRBJ2-3,TRBD2,.,TRBV5-1,CASSLEVGGAADTQYF,TGCGCCAGCAGCTTGGAAGTCGGGGGGGCGGCAGATACGCAGTATTTT
TRBJ1-4,.,.,TRBV13,CASRVGSEKLFF,TGTGCCAGCAGAGTGGGGAGTGAAAAACTGTTTTTT
TRBJ2-7,TRBD1,few,TRBV7-2,CASTLSGTGRYEQYF,TGTGCCAGCACCTTGTCCGGGACAGGCAGGTACGAGCAGTACTTC
TRBJ1-2,.,once,TRBV5-1,CASSSDMAGYGYTF,TGCGCCAGCAGCTCGGACATGGCCGGCTATGGCTACACCTTC
TRBJ1-4,TRBD1,.,TRBV5-1,CASSWRQGVGEKLFF,TGCGCCAGCAGCTGGCGACAGGGAGTGGGTGAAAAACTGTTTTTT
TRBJ2-2,TRBD2,.,TRBV5-1,CASGGLAGSTGELFF,TGCGCCAGCGGGGGACTAGCGGGGAGCACCGGGGAGCTGTTTTTT
TRBJ2-3,.,.,TRBV5-4,CASSFWQGGADTQYF,TGTGCCAGCAGCTTTTGGCAGGGGGGCGCAGATACGCAGTATTTT
TRBJ2-7,.,.,TRBV6-4,CARDSSYEQYF,TGTGCCAGGGACAGTTCCTACGAGCAGTACTTC
TRBJ1-2,TRBD1,.,TRBV15,CATSRQGAHGYTF,TGTGCCACCAGCAGACAGGGGGCGCATGGCTACACCTTC
TRBJ1-3,.,.,TRBV13,CASSLARKRNTIYF,TGTGCCAGCAGCTTAGCCCGTAAAAGAAACACCATATATTTT
TRBJ2-1,.,.,TRBV25-1,CASSELTLSSYNEQFF,TGTGCCAGCAGTGAATTAACCCTGAGCTCCTACAATGAGCAGTTCTTC
TRBJ2-7,.,.,TRBV6-5,CASRNLEFYEQYF,TGTGCCAGCAGAAACCTAGAATTCTACGAGCAGTACTTC
TRBJ2-7,TRBD2,few,TRBV7-9,CASSPPTSGTYEQYF,TGTGCCAGCAGCCCGCCGACTAGCGGGACCTACGAGCAGTACTTC
TRBJ1-6,TRBD1,.,TRBV9,CASSVGSDRNNSPLHF,TGTGCCAGCAGCGTAGGGTCGGACAGGAATAATTCACCCCTCCACTTT
TRBJ2-1,.,.,TRBV4-3,CASSQDMASGYEQFF,TGCGCCAGCAGCCAAGATATGGCGTCCGGGTATGAGCAGTTCTTC
TRBJ1-1,.,few,TRBV30,CAWSSPGVGLPNNPREAFF,TGTGCCTGGAGTTCCCCCGGGGTCGGGCTGCCGAACAACCCCCGTGAAGCTTTCTTT
TRBJ2-2,.,.,TRBV9,CASSVDRGTGELFF,TGTGCCAGCAGCGTAGATAGAGGCACCGGGGAGCTGTTTTTT
TRBJ2-2,.,.,TRBV7-3,CASSSAPGAGELFF,TGTGCCAGCAGCTCCGCCCCAGGGGCCGGGGAGCTGTTTTTT
TRBJ1-1,TRBD1,.,TRBV11-2,CASSLYPNRGQNTEAFF,TGTGCCAGCAGCTTATACCCTAACAGGGGGCAGAACACTGAAGCTTTCTTT
TRBJ1-2,TRBD1,.,TRBV19,CASSIQSGTGSYGYTF,TGTGCCAGTAGTATTCAGTCCGGGACAGGGTCCTATGGCTACACCTTC
TRBJ1-2,.,.,TRBV6-5,CASSYRLTDFYGYTF,TGTGCCAGCAGCTATCGGCTGACGGACTTCTATGGCTACACCTTC
TRBJ2-1,TRBD2,.,TRBV6-6,CASRSGLAAINEQFF,TGTGCCAGCAGATCGGGACTAGCGGCGATCAATGAGCAGTTCTTC
TRBJ1-1,.,.,TRBV18,CASSPFSGGGRRNTEAFF,TGTGCCAGCTCACCATTCTCGGGGGGCGGAAGGAGAAACACTGAAGCTTTCTTT
TRBJ1-2,TRBD1,.,TRBV29-1,CSVLQGGYTF,TGCAGCGTCCTACAGGGGGGCTACACCTTC
TRBJ2-7,TRBD2,.,TRBV27,CASRSGGLAGGTSYEQYF,TGTGCCAGCCGGTCCGGGGGACTAGCGGGAGGAACCTCCTACGAGCAGTACTTC
TRBJ2-2,.,.,TRBV4-3,CASSQPFGGELFF,TGCGCCAGCAGCCAACCCTTCGGCGGGGAGCTGTTTTTT
TRBJ1-1,TRBD1,.,TRBV7-6,CASSLEGQSDTEAFF,TGTGCCAGCAGCTTAGAGGGACAGTCAGACACTGAAGCTTTCTTT
TRBJ2-2,TRBD1,.,TRBV30,CASTGVRATGELFF,TGTGCCTCGACAGGGGTGAGGGCCACCGGGGAGCTGTTTTTT
TRBJ1-2,TRBD1,.,TRBV6-5,CASSYPGGGSYGYTF,TGTGCCAGCAGTTACCCAGGGGGCGGAAGCTATGGCTACACCTTC
TRBJ2-5,TRBD2,.,TRBV11-1,CASSFSSGGREETQYF,TGTGCCAGCAGCTTCTCTAGCGGGGGGCGGGAAGAGACCCAGTACTTC
TRBJ1-2,TRBD1,once,TRBV2,CASAPRGTNYGYTF,TGTGCCAGCGCCCCCAGGGGGACTAACTATGGCTACACCTTC
TRBJ2-1,.,.,TRBV29-1,CSVAGTREQFF,TGCAGCGTTGCCGGGACACGCGAGCAGTTCTTC
TRBJ1-5,.,once,TRBV6-5,CASSYSRAGNQPQHF,TGTGCCAGCAGTTACTCGAGGGCAGGCAATCAGCCCCAGCATTTT
TRBJ2-7,.,.,TRBV6-6,CASSYGLSSYEQYF,TGTGCCAGCAGTTACGGACTGAGCTCCTACGAGCAGTACTTC
TRBJ2-5,.,.,TRBV4-1,CASSQVRGLETQYF,TGCGCCAGCAGCCAAGTGCGGGGTCTGGAGACCCAGTACTTC
TRBJ1-2,.,.,TRBV6-6,CASSRGLLSKAGGYTF,TGTGCCAGCAGTCGCGGACTGTTGTCCAAGGCAGGTGGCTACACCTTC
TRBJ2-1,.,.,TRBV5-1,CASSEVTHNEQFF,TGCGCCAGCAGCGAGGTGACCCACAATGAGCAGTTCTTC